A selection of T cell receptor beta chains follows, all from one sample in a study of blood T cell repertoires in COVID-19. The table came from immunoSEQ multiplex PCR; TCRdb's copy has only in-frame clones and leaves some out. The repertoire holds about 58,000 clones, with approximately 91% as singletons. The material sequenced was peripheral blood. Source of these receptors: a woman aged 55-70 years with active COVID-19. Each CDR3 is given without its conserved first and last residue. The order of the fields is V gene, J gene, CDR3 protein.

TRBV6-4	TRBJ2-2	ASELDTGELF
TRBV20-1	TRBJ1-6	SASVPGFGSPLH
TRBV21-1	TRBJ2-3	ASSMPFGGCTDTQY
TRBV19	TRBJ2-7	ASQGATVEQY
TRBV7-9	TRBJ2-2	ASSSLWGVASDTGELF
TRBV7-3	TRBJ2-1	ASSGGLDSYNEQF
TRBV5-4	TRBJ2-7	ASTTRGLADEQY
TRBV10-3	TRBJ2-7	AISDMDSYEQY
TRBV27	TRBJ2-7	ASSSLTGLSYEQY
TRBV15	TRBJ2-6	ATSSFVSSGANVLT
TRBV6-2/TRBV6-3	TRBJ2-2	ASSSGLLAGVVGELF
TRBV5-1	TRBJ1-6	ASAGTGDNSPLH
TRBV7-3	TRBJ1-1	ASSSLGNTEAF
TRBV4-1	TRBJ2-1	ASSPGGGANEQF
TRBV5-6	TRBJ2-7	ASSLGAYEQY
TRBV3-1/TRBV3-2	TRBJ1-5	ASSLSQGDQPQH
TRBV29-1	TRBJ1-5	SVRTDNSNQPQH
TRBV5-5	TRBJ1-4	ASSGNAVGAVEKLF
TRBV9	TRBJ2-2	ASSARTGMNTGELF
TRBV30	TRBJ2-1	AFGTMREQF
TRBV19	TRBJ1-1	ASSIRGYTEAF
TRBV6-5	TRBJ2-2	ASKDSLNTGELF
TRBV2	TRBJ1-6	ASSESTGGPNSPLH
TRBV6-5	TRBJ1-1	ASSFISTGVNTEAF
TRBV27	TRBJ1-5	ASRSVGPNQPQH
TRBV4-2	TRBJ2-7	ASSQDRQFFYEQY
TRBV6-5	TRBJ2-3	ASSYSGGPSDTQY
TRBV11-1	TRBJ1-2	ASTGDSYGYT
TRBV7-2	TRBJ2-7	ASSLGFSVGEQY
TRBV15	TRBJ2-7	ATSSSGGAFYEQY
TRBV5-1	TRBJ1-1	ASSLQPDTGNTEAF
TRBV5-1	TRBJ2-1	ASSFTPFFQDEQF
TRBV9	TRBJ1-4	ASSETGTVEKLF
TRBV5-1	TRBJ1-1	ASSPMGQERSEAF
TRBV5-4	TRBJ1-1	ASSYGQGAPEAF
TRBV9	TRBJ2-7	ASGRQVQSYEQY
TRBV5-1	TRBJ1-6	ASSLRQPTGLTEDSPLH
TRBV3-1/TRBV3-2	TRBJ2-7	ASSSRLAGLYEQY
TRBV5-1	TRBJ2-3	ASSLGSGRTDTQY